Included here is one T cell receptor beta chain sequence, with context. Antigen: not known. From 5'RACE with constant-segment primers came TCR alpha and TCR beta cDNA libraries that carried sample barcodes and UMIs. TCRdb passed the 5' RACE reads through MiXCR, listing each CDR3 protein once. The profile shows under 250,000 distinct CDR3 sequences, 8% to 10% of them singletons. CDR1 SGHRS and CDR2 YFSETQ come from the germline V gene. This CDR3 contains 15 residues. V lost 2 bases and J lost 0, with 11 bases in between. This entry is derived from a study of T-cell memory formation after mild COVID-19. Study results and limitations: Contracting clones from day 15 to 85 showed balanced CD4/CD8; later expanders favored CD4+. The second-wave clones peaking on day 37 were not confirmed as SARS-CoV-2-specific.

Sequencing was performed on PBMCs or a T cell subset sorted from them (not recorded which). The rearrangement links TRBV5-1 to TRBJ2-5, with TRBD1 as a possible D gene (5 bases). The clonotype comes from a man between 18 and 29 years old who had mild COVID-19 (a few samples of this study predate the infection). Cell type and time point are not known. CDR3 bases: TGCGCCAGCAGCTTTAGGGCAGGGAACCAAGAGACCCAGTACTTC. Its protein is CASSFRAGNQETQYF. Full variable domain (outside the CDR3, taken from reference TRBV5-1 and TRBJ2-5): KAGVTQTPRYLIKTRGQQVTLSCSPISGHRSVSWYQQTPGQGLQFLFEYFSETQRNKGNFPGRFSGRQFSNSRSEMNVSTLELGDSALYLCASSFRAGNQETQYFGPGTRLLVL.